These T cell receptor beta chains were read from a single sample in a study of shared clonotypes between healthy human individuals. The protocol was immunoSEQ multiplex PCR, while the TCRdb copy is restricted to in-frame clones and leaves out a portion. The sample consists of about 730,000 clones, around 70% of them appearing once. The sequenced sample consisted of memory CD4+ T cells sorted from blood. The receptors here all came from a woman in her 30s in good health. Each CDR3 is given with its conserved first and last residue. Fields, in order: J gene, V gene, clone size, D gene, CDR3 protein, CDR3 DNA. D genes are given only for firm matches. Where a row states a size, it is once, few, many or the class of an expanded clone; other rows omit it.

j_call: TRBJ1-2
v_call: TRBV30
clone_size: few
d_call: -
cdr3_aa: CASTRAGENGYTF
cdr3_nt: TGTGCCTCCACAAGGGCAGGGGAAAATGGCTACACCTTC

j_call: TRBJ2-1
v_call: TRBV18
clone_size: -
d_call: -
cdr3_aa: CASSPLDTDEQFF
cdr3_nt: TGTGCCAGCTCACCACTAGATACCGATGAGCAGTTCTTC

j_call: TRBJ1-5
v_call: TRBV18
clone_size: -
d_call: -
cdr3_aa: CASSPGLGNQPQHF
cdr3_nt: TGTGCCAGCTCACCGGGCCTAGGCAATCAGCCCCAGCATTTT

j_call: TRBJ1-4
v_call: TRBV6-1
clone_size: many
d_call: -
cdr3_aa: CASSGGRVEKLFF
cdr3_nt: TGTGCCAGCAGTGGGGGCAGGGTTGAAAAACTGTTTTTT

j_call: TRBJ2-1
v_call: TRBV25-1
clone_size: -
d_call: -
cdr3_aa: CASSETGATYNEQFF
cdr3_nt: TGTGCCAGCAGTGAGACAGGAGCAACCTACAATGAGCAGTTCTTC

j_call: TRBJ2-5
v_call: TRBV5-6
clone_size: -
d_call: -
cdr3_aa: CASSLGPRQETQYF
cdr3_nt: TGTGCCAGCAGCCTTGGCCCTCGGCAAGAGACCCAGTACTTC

j_call: TRBJ2-3
v_call: TRBV7-9
clone_size: -
d_call: -
cdr3_aa: CASRIDSILEQYF
cdr3_nt: TGTGCCAGCAGAATCGACTCGATCCTGGAGCAGTATTTT

j_call: TRBJ1-4
v_call: TRBV9
clone_size: -
d_call: TRBD1
cdr3_aa: CASSAGQGDEKLFF
cdr3_nt: TGTGCCAGCAGCGCCGGACAGGGAGACGAAAAACTGTTTTTT

j_call: TRBJ2-7
v_call: TRBV27
clone_size: -
d_call: -
cdr3_aa: CASSLTVSGYEQYF
cdr3_nt: TGTGCCAGCAGTCTAACCGTAAGCGGCTACGAGCAGTACTTC

j_call: TRBJ2-7
v_call: TRBV2
clone_size: -
d_call: -
cdr3_aa: CASSEALRMSYEQYF
cdr3_nt: TGTGCCAGCAGTGAAGCGCTGAGAATGTCCTACGAGCAGTACTTC

j_call: TRBJ2-7
v_call: TRBV29-1
clone_size: few
d_call: TRBD1
cdr3_aa: CSAGDRVRDEQYF
cdr3_nt: TGCAGCGCCGGGGACAGGGTCCGAGACGAGCAGTACTTC

j_call: TRBJ2-2
v_call: TRBV2
clone_size: -
d_call: -
cdr3_aa: CASSDRGETGELFF
cdr3_nt: TGTGCCAGCAGTGACAGGGGTGAGACCGGGGAGCTGTTTTTT

j_call: TRBJ2-1
v_call: TRBV27
clone_size: -
d_call: -
cdr3_aa: CASSSRPSGGTLYNEQFF
cdr3_nt: TGTGCCAGCAGTTCTCGGCCGTCAGGCGGGACTCTTTACAATGAGCAGTTCTTC

j_call: TRBJ2-1
v_call: TRBV7-9
clone_size: -
d_call: TRBD2
cdr3_aa: CASSAVAGASNEQFF
cdr3_nt: TGTGCCAGCAGTGCAGTAGCGGGAGCGTCCAATGAGCAGTTCTTC

j_call: TRBJ1-3
v_call: TRBV5-1
clone_size: -
d_call: -
cdr3_aa: CASSPGGLSGNTIYF
cdr3_nt: TGCGCCAGCAGCCCCGGGGGTCTTTCTGGAAACACCATATATTTT

j_call: TRBJ1-5
v_call: TRBV28
clone_size: -
d_call: TRBD1
cdr3_aa: CASSLVGQVDQPQHF
cdr3_nt: TGTGCCAGCAGTTTAGTCGGACAGGTGGATCAGCCCCAGCATTTT

j_call: TRBJ2-7
v_call: TRBV5-1
clone_size: once
d_call: TRBD2
cdr3_aa: CASRPPGAGVGTGEQYF
cdr3_nt: TGCGCCAGCAGACCCCCTGGAGCGGGAGTCGGAACCGGCGAGCAGTACTTC

j_call: TRBJ2-3
v_call: TRBV19
clone_size: -
d_call: -
cdr3_aa: CASSNGRLTDTQYF
cdr3_nt: TGTGCCAGTAGTAACGGACGCCTCACAGATACGCAGTATTTT

j_call: TRBJ2-6
v_call: TRBV6-6
clone_size: -
d_call: -
cdr3_aa: CASSYSTGSGANVLTF
cdr3_nt: TGTGCCAGCAGTTACTCGACGGGCTCTGGGGCCAACGTCCTGACTTTC

j_call: TRBJ2-7
v_call: TRBV15
clone_size: few
d_call: TRBD1
cdr3_aa: CATSRGDSYEQYF
cdr3_nt: TGTGCCACCAGCAGAGGGGACAGCTACGAGCAGTACTTC

j_call: TRBJ1-2
v_call: TRBV9
clone_size: -
d_call: -
cdr3_aa: CASSTRQRGYTF
cdr3_nt: TGTGCCAGCAGCACCCGACAGAGAGGCTACACCTTC

j_call: TRBJ2-1
v_call: TRBV18
clone_size: -
d_call: -
cdr3_aa: CASSPRAGPGALSNEQFF
cdr3_nt: TGTGCCAGCTCACCACGTGCGGGCCCAGGGGCGCTTAGCAATGAGCAGTTCTTC

j_call: TRBJ2-1
v_call: TRBV5-1
clone_size: -
d_call: TRBD2
cdr3_aa: CASRGLAGGSTGVNEQFF
cdr3_nt: TGCGCCAGCAGAGGACTAGCGGGAGGGTCTACCGGTGTGAATGAGCAGTTCTTC

j_call: TRBJ2-7
v_call: TRBV2
clone_size: -
d_call: -
cdr3_aa: CASLKDRHYEQYF
cdr3_nt: TGTGCCAGCCTGAAGGACAGACACTACGAGCAGTACTTC

j_call: TRBJ2-7
v_call: TRBV11-3
clone_size: -
d_call: TRBD2
cdr3_aa: CASSLTSEAYEQYF
cdr3_nt: TGTGCCAGCAGCTTGACTAGCGAAGCCTACGAGCAGTACTTC

j_call: TRBJ1-1
v_call: TRBV11-2
clone_size: -
d_call: -
cdr3_aa: CASSLSGGLVTEAFF
cdr3_nt: TGTGCCAGCAGCTTATCCGGGGGTCTGGTCACTGAAGCTTTCTTT

j_call: TRBJ1-1
v_call: TRBV7-9
clone_size: -
d_call: -
cdr3_aa: CASSLEGVTEAFF
cdr3_nt: TGTGCCAGCAGCTTAGAGGGTGTAACTGAAGCTTTCTTT

j_call: TRBJ1-5
v_call: TRBV4-2
clone_size: -
d_call: -
cdr3_aa: CASSQELDAYYQPQHF
cdr3_nt: TGTGCCAGCAGCCAAGAGCTTGACGCATACTATCAGCCCCAGCATTTT

j_call: TRBJ2-7
v_call: TRBV19
clone_size: -
d_call: TRBD1
cdr3_aa: CASRKTGTGFSEQYF
cdr3_nt: TGTGCCAGTAGAAAGACCGGGACAGGCTTCTCCGAGCAGTACTTC

j_call: TRBJ1-3
v_call: TRBV28
clone_size: -
d_call: -
cdr3_aa: CASSFRDARSGNTIYF
cdr3_nt: TGTGCCAGCAGTTTTCGGGACGCGCGCTCTGGAAACACCATATATTTT

j_call: TRBJ1-2
v_call: TRBV4-2
clone_size: few
d_call: TRBD1
cdr3_aa: CASSQEGQAHYGYTF
cdr3_nt: TGTGCCAGCAGCCAAGAGGGACAGGCGCACTATGGCTACACCTTC